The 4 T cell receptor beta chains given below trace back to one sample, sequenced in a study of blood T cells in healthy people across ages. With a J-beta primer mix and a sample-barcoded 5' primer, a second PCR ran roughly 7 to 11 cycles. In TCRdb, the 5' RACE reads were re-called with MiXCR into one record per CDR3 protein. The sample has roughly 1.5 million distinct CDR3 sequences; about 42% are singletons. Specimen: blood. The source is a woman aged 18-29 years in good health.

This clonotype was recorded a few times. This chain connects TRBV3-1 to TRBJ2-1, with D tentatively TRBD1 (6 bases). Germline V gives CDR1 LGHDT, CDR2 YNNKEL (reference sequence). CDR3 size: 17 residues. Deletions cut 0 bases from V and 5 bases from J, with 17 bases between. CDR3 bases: TGTGCCAGCAGCCAAGACTTACCCGACAGGCACGACAATGAGCAGTTCTTC. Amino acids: CASSQDLPDRHDNEQFF.

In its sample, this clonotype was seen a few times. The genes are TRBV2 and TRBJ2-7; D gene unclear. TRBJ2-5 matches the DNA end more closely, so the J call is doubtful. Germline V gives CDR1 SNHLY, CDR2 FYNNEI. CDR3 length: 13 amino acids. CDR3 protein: CASSETVRETQYF. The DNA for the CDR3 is TGTGCCAGCAGTGAAACGGTCAGGGAGACCCAGTACTTC.

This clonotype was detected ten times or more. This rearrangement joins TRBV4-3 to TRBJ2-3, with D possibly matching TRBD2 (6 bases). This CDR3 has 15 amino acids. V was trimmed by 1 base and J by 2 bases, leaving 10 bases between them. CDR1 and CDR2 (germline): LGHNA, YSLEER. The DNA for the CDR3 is TGCGCCAGCAGCCAAGTTATGCGGGACACAGATACGCAGTATTTT. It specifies CASSQVMRDTDTQYF.

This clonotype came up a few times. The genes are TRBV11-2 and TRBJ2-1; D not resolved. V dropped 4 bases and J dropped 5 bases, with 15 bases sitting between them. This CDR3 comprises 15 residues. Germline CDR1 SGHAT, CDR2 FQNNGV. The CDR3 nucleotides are TGTGCCAGCAGCTCCTGGGCGCCCGATAACAATGAGCAGTTCTTC. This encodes CASSSWAPDNNEQFF. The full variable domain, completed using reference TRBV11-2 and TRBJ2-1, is EAGVAQSPRYKIIEKRQSVAFWCNPISGHATLYWYQQILGQGPKLLIQFQNNGVVDDSQLPKDRFSAERLKGVDSTLKIQPAKLEDSAVYLCASSSWAPDNNEQFFGPGTRLTVL.